Included here is one T cell receptor beta chain sequence, with context. This record belongs to a study of blood T cells in healthy people across ages. For the second PCR, which ran for 7 to 11 cycles, a sample-barcoded 5' primer and a J-beta primer mix were used. A single record per CDR3 protein comes from TCRdb applying MiXCR to the 5' RACE reads. The table records approximately 1.5 million distinct CDR3 sequences, around 36% of them present only once. Germline V gives CDR1 MNHEY, CDR2 SMNVEV (reference sequence). CDR3 length: 13 amino acids. The V gene lost 4 bases and the J gene lost 4 bases, with 9 bases spanning the gap.

The chain uses TRBV27 and TRBJ2-3, with D possibly matching TRBD2 (5 bases). The receptor was isolated from a woman in her twenties or thirties in good health. Sequences were obtained from blood. CDR3: CASSWMEADTQYF. DNA of the CDR3: TGTGCCAGCAGTTGGATGGAGGCAGATACGCAGTATTTT.